A selection of T cell receptor beta chains follows, all from one sample in a study of CD8 T cells in ankylosing spondylitis. MiXCR, applied by TCRdb to the 5' RACE reads, yields one record per CDR3 protein. The sample has a few hundred thousand distinct CDR3 sequences, 20% to 25% seen once. Sequencing was done on a sample of blood, either unsorted or a sorted T cell fraction (not recorded which). The source is a male donor with ankylosing spondylitis or in good health (not recorded which). Each CDR3 is given with its conserved first and last residue. A D gene is named only where the DNA matches it firmly. Clone size is stated in some rows and not others, as once, few, many or a class when expanded.

clone_size | j_call | d_call | v_call | cdr3_aa | cdr3_nt
few | TRBJ2-1 | . | TRBV28 | CASSTDGTPRYNEQFF | TGTGCCAGCAGTACGGACGGGACCCCGCGGTACAATGAGCAGTTCTTC
. | TRBJ2-4 | . | TRBV3-1 | CASCPSGTIHIQYF | TGTGCCAGCTGTCCATCCGGGACAATTCACATTCAGTACTTC
. | TRBJ2-7 | TRBD1 | TRBV6-4 | CASSVHRDRGSYEQYF | TGTGCCAGCAGTGTCCACCGGGACAGGGGCTCCTACGAGCAGTACTTC
few | TRBJ2-7 | . | TRBV5-1 | CASSIPTAPGEQYF | TGCGCCAGCAGCATACCGACCGCGCCGGGCGAGCAGTACTTC
few | TRBJ2-3 | . | TRBV7-9 | CASSFPLRSDTQYF | TGTGCCAGCAGCTTTCCCCTTCGTTCAGATACGCAGTATTTT
. | TRBJ2-2 | TRBD2 | TRBV30 | CATPSGGELFF | TGTGCCACACCTAGCGGCGGGGAGCTGTTTTTT
. | TRBJ2-1 | . | TRBV7-3 | CASSPRPDPRGNEQFF | TGTGCCAGCAGCCCTCGTCCGGACCCCCGGGGTAATGAGCAGTTCTTC
. | TRBJ2-3 | . | TRBV12-3/TRBV12-4 | CAGGAQDTQYF | TGTGCCGGGGGGGCTCAAGATACGCAGTATTTT
few | TRBJ1-2 | TRBD1 | TRBV9 | CASSVGGGNGYTF | TGTGCCAGCAGCGTAGGAGGGGGCAATGGCTACACCTTC
few | TRBJ1-1 | . | TRBV30 | CAWVWGNTEAFF | TGTGCCTGGGTCTGGGGTAACACTGAAGCTTTCTTT
many | TRBJ1-1 | . | TRBV4-2 | CASSQEVVNTEAFF | TGTGCCAGCAGCCAAGAGGTGGTGAACACTGAAGCTTTCTTT
few | TRBJ1-1 | TRBD1 | TRBV29-1 | CSAAGDRGNTEAFF | TGCAGCGCTGCCGGGGACAGGGGGAACACTGAAGCTTTCTTT
. | TRBJ2-7 | . | TRBV10-2 | CASKGTSYEQYF | TGCGCCAGCAAAGGGACTTCCTACGAGCAGTACTTC
few | TRBJ1-4 | . | TRBV4-2 | CASSQVGGTPREEKLFF | TGTGCCAGCAGCCAAGTGGGGGGGACACCCCGGGAGGAAAAACTGTTTTTT
. | TRBJ2-5 | . | TRBV12-5 | CASGSGLLETQYF | TGTGCTAGTGGTTCCGGACTGTTAGAGACCCAGTACTTC
. | TRBJ2-3 | . | TRBV7-9 | CASDPPDTQYF | TGTGCCTCCGACCCCCCAGATACGCAGTATTTT
. | TRBJ2-5 | TRBD2 | TRBV7-8 | CASSLGLAVLRRETQYF | TGTGCCAGCAGCTTAGGCCTAGCGGTTCTACGGCGGGAGACCCAGTACTTC
few | TRBJ2-1 | . | TRBV7-6 | CASSSPGSDNEQFF | TGTGCCAGCAGCTCTCCCGGCTCAGACAATGAGCAGTTCTTC
. | TRBJ2-1 | . | TRBV7-9 | CASSLGGGSVAYNEQFF | TGTGCCAGCAGCTTAGGAGGGGGGTCAGTAGCTTACAATGAGCAGTTCTTC
. | TRBJ2-2 | . | TRBV28 | CASSSTRRDNTGELFF | TGTGCCAGCAGTTCCACCCGACGGGACAACACCGGGGAGCTGTTTTTT
. | TRBJ1-2 | . | TRBV12-3/TRBV12-4 | CASDGDALYGYTF | TGTGCCAGCGACGGCGACGCGCTCTATGGCTACACCTTC
few | TRBJ2-7 | . | TRBV9 | CASSVGPKAAYEQYF | TGTGCCAGCAGCGTAGGCCCCAAAGCCGCCTACGAGCAGTACTTC
few | TRBJ2-3 | TRBD2 | TRBV6-1 | CASIAGGSTDTQYF | TGTGCCAGCATCGCGGGGGGCAGCACAGATACGCAGTATTTT
. | TRBJ2-3 | . | TRBV29-1 | CSVDGRDFGDTQYF | TGCAGCGTGGACGGAAGGGATTTTGGAGATACGCAGTATTTT
few | TRBJ1-1 | . | TRBV2 | CASSARTRNTEAFF | TGTGCCAGCAGCGCCCGGACGAGGAACACTGAAGCTTTCTTT
. | TRBJ2-5 | TRBD1 | TRBV6-1 | CASRGDREETQYF | TGTGCCAGCAGGGGGGACAGAGAAGAGACCCAGTACTTC
. | TRBJ2-7 | . | TRBV25-1 | CASSANDKPGLFYEQYF | TGTGCCAGCAGTGCAAACGATAAACCGGGACTGTTTTACGAGCAGTACTTC
few | TRBJ2-1 | . | TRBV7-9 | CASRPGQIYEQFF | TGTGCCAGCAGACCTGGACAGATCTATGAGCAGTTCTTC
few | TRBJ2-7 | . | TRBV5-5 | CASSYRPLSYEQYF | TGTGCCAGCAGCTATAGACCTCTCTCCTACGAGCAGTACTTC
few | TRBJ2-5 | TRBD1 | TRBV7-6 | CASSLPRPRTGQETQYF | TGTGCCAGCAGCTTACCCAGGCCGAGGACAGGCCAAGAGACCCAGTACTTC
few | TRBJ2-3 | . | TRBV27 | CASRSLLDTDTQYF | TGTGCCAGTAGGTCCTTACTAGACACAGATACGCAGTATTTT
. | TRBJ1-2 | . | TRBV12-3/TRBV12-4 | CASTGREEYGYTF | TGTGCCAGCACAGGCAGGGAGGAATATGGCTACACCTTC
few | TRBJ2-3 | . | TRBV30 | CAWSPDSLTDTQYF | TGTGCCTGGAGTCCAGACAGCTTGACAGATACGCAGTATTTT
few | TRBJ2-3 | TRBD2 | TRBV9 | CASSGGGPTWTDTQYF | TGTGCCAGCAGCGGGGGGGGACCCACCTGGACAGATACGCAGTATTTT
. | TRBJ2-1 | . | TRBV12-3/TRBV12-4 | CASSFAGKRENEQFF | TGTGCCAGCAGTTTTGCAGGGAAAAGGGAGAATGAGCAGTTCTTC
. | TRBJ2-5 | . | TRBV7-2 | CASSLVPGSETQYF | TGTGCCAGCAGCTTAGTCCCGGGATCGGAGACCCAGTACTTC
once | TRBJ2-2 | . | TRBV12-3/TRBV12-4 | CASSLDAGELFF | TGTGCCAGCAGTTTGGACGCCGGGGAGCTGTTTTTT
few | TRBJ2-5 | . | TRBV9 | CASSVGRIEETQYF | TGTGCCAGCAGCGTTGGGAGAATCGAAGAGACCCAGTACTTC
few | TRBJ1-6 | . | TRBV20-1 | CSARVGAESPLHF | TGCAGTGCTAGAGTGGGGGCCGAGTCACCCCTCCACTTT
few | TRBJ2-7 | . | TRBV7-9 | CASRPVATYEQYF | TGTGCCAGCAGACCCGTTGCCACCTACGAGCAGTACTTC
many | TRBJ2-1 | . | TRBV27 | CASSSRYNEQFF | TGTGCCAGCAGCTCGCGCTACAATGAGCAGTTCTTC
. | TRBJ2-4 | TRBD1 | TRBV15 | CATSTRTGTQNIQYF | TGTGCCACCAGCACGAGGACAGGGACTCAAAACATTCAGTACTTC
. | TRBJ2-1 | . | TRBV4-1 | CASSHINEQFF | TGCGCCAGCAGCCATATAAATGAGCAGTTCTTC
many | TRBJ2-1 | . | TRBV29-1 | CSVAGSSYNEQFF | TGCAGCGTTGCAGGGTCCTCCTACAATGAGCAGTTCTTC
few | TRBJ1-3 | . | TRBV4-2 | CASSQETVTTRNTIYF | TGTGCCAGCAGCCAAGAGACGGTGACCACAAGAAACACCATATATTTT
. | TRBJ2-1 | . | TRBV7-9 | CASSLGSRVPDGKQFF | TGTGCCAGCAGCTTAGGGAGTAGGGTCCCCGACGGGAAGCAGTTCTTC
few | TRBJ2-3 | . | TRBV7-9 | CASNTPGVTDTQYF | TGTGCCAGCAATACGCCGGGGGTCACAGATACGCAGTATTTT
few | TRBJ2-5 | . | TRBV3-1 | CASSHPTPTQYF | TGTGCCAGCAGCCACCCAACCCCGACCCAGTACTTC
many | TRBJ2-7 | TRBD1 | TRBV12-3/TRBV12-4 | CASSSGTGVYEQYF | TGCGCCAGCAGCTCCGGGACAGGGGTTTACGAGCAGTACTTC
few | TRBJ2-7 | . | TRBV20-1 | CSARDLGGPSYEQYF | TGCAGTGCTAGAGATCTAGGGGGACCCTCCTACGAGCAGTACTTC
. | TRBJ1-1 | . | TRBV12-3/TRBV12-4 | CASSFEVGMNTEAFF | TGTGCCAGCAGTTTTGAGGTCGGAATGAACACTGAAGCTTTCTTT
few | TRBJ1-3 | . | TRBV15 | CATSTRQVGNTIYF | TGTGCCACCAGCACGCGACAGGTCGGAAACACCATATATTTT